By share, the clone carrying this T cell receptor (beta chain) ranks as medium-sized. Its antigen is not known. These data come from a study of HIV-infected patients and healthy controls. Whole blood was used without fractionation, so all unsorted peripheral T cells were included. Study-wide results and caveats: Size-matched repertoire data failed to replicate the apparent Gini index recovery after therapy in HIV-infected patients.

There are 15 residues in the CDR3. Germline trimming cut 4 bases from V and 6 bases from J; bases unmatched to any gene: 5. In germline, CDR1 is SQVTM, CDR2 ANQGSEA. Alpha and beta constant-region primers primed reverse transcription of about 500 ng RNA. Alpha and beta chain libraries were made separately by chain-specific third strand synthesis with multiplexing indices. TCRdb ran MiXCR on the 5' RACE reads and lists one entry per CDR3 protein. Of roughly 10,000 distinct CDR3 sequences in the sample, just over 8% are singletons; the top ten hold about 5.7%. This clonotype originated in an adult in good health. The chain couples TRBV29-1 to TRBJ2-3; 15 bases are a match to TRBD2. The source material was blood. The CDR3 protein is CSVGGLAGGSDTQYF. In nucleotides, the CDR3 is TGCAGCGTTGGGGGACTAGCGGGAGGAAGTGATACGCAGTATTTT.